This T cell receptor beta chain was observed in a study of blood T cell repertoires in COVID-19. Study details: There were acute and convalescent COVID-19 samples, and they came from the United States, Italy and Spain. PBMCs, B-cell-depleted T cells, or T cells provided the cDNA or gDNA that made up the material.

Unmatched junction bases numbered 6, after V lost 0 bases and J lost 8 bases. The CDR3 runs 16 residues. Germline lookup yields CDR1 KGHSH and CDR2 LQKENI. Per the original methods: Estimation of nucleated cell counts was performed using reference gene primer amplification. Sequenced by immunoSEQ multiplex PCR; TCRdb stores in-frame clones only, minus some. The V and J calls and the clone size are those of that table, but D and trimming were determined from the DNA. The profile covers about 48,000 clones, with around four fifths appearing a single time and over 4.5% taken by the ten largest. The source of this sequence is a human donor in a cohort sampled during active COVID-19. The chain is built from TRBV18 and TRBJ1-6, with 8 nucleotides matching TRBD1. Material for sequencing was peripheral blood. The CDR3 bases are TGTGCCAGCTCACCACCGGGTTGGACAGGGTATTCACCCCTCCACTTT. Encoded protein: CASSPPGWTGYSPLHF.